Listed below are T cell receptor beta chains from one sample, sequenced in a study of identical twins' blood T cells. A single record per CDR3 protein comes from TCRdb applying MiXCR to the 5' RACE reads. The sample yields a few hundred thousand distinct CDR3 sequences, 28% seen once. The sequencing sample was made of PBMCs. These TCRs come from a woman between 18 and 50 years old in good health. Both conserved end residues are part of each CDR3. The D gene is left open where the match is weak. For some rows the clone size is stated as once, few or many, or as a class when expanded; others skip it.

NA	TRBJ1-3	NA	TRBV5-1	CASSLGSLSGNTIYF	TGCGCCAGCAGCTTGGGAAGCCTCTCTGGAAACACCATATATTTT
NA	TRBJ2-2	NA	TRBV24-1	CATSPGVGELFF	TGTGCCACCAGTCCCGGGGTCGGGGAGCTGTTTTTT
once	TRBJ2-2	NA	TRBV12-3/TRBV12-4	CATGSPGELFF	TGTGCCACAGGGTCCCCCGGGGAGCTGTTTTTT
many	TRBJ2-6	NA	TRBV11-2	CASSSLRTRTGANVLTF	TGTGCCAGCAGCTCACTCCGGACGCGGACAGGGGCCAACGTCCTGACTTTC
NA	TRBJ1-5	NA	TRBV28	CASSFLPRGQPQHF	TGTGCCAGCAGTTTCTTGCCCAGGGGTCAGCCCCAGCATTTT
NA	TRBJ2-1	NA	TRBV5-1	CASSFLENEQFF	TGCGCCAGCAGCTTTTTAGAGAATGAGCAGTTCTTC
few	TRBJ1-5	NA	TRBV6-6	CASHQWGQPQHF	TGTGCCAGCCACCAGTGGGGCCAGCCCCAGCATTTT
once	TRBJ1-3	NA	TRBV6-5	CASRPSQNTTYF	TGTGCCAGCAGACCCTCGCAGAACACCACATATTTT
NA	TRBJ2-2	TRBD2	TRBV6-5	CASSSLRLAGGPHNTGELFF	TGTGCCAGCAGTTCGTTAAGACTAGCGGGGGGCCCCCATAACACCGGGGAGCTGTTTTTT
NA	TRBJ2-4	TRBD1	TRBV10-2	CASRNQGADIQYF	TGCGCCAGCAGGAATCAGGGGGCAGACATTCAGTACTTC
few	TRBJ2-1	TRBD2	TRBV10-3	CAISVGLAGEGYNEQFF	TGTGCCATCAGTGTCGGACTAGCGGGAGAGGGATACAATGAGCAGTTCTTC
few	TRBJ1-4	TRBD1	TRBV27	CASSFYRGHEKLFF	TGTGCCAGCAGTTTCTACAGGGGGCATGAAAAACTGTTTTTT
NA	TRBJ2-1	NA	TRBV19	CAGSIEKNEQFF	TGTGCCGGTAGTATAGAGAAGAATGAGCAGTTCTTC
few	TRBJ2-1	NA	TRBV5-6	CASSLALAITYNEQFF	TGTGCCAGCAGCTTGGCCCTAGCGATAACCTACAATGAGCAGTTCTTC
many	TRBJ1-6	NA	TRBV20-1	CSGQDSHNSPLHF	TGCAGTGGACAGGACAGCCATAATTCACCCCTCCACTTT
NA	TRBJ2-5	TRBD1	TRBV7-8	CASSLMVAGGLQETQYF	TGTGCCAGCAGCTTAATGGTAGCAGGGGGTCTCCAAGAGACCCAGTACTTC
NA	TRBJ2-7	NA	TRBV5-6	CASSSGPQKYF	TGTGCCAGCAGTTCCGGGCCTCAGAAGTACTTC
few	TRBJ2-1	TRBD1	TRBV12-3/TRBV12-4	CASTPDRGNEQFF	TGTGCCAGCACTCCGGACAGGGGCAATGAGCAGTTCTTC
NA	TRBJ1-6	TRBD1	TRBV11-2	CASRQTGATTYSPLHF	TGTGCCAGCAGGCAGACAGGGGCGACGACTTATTCACCCCTCCACTTT
NA	TRBJ2-1	NA	TRBV3-1	CASSQVAGIYNEQFF	TGTGCCAGCAGCCAAGTCGCGGGTATATACAATGAGCAGTTCTTC
few	TRBJ1-1	NA	TRBV7-9	CASSPQKTAMNTEAFF	TGTGCCAGCAGCCCCCAGAAGACCGCGATGAACACTGAAGCTTTCTTT
NA	TRBJ1-2	NA	TRBV20-1	CSAPRQFTNYGYTF	TGCAGTGCTCCTCGACAGTTTACTAACTATGGCTACACCTTC
NA	TRBJ2-7	TRBD2	TRBV29-1	CSVEDGGTPDYEQYF	TGCAGCGTTGAAGACGGGGGGACCCCTGACTACGAGCAGTACTTC
few	TRBJ2-1	NA	TRBV13	CAISFKYRDGLSNEQFF	TGTGCCATCAGCTTCAAGTACCGGGACGGACTATCCAATGAGCAGTTCTTC
NA	TRBJ2-1	NA	TRBV24-1	CATSDLPSQSYNEQFF	TGTGCCACCAGTGATTTGCCTTCACAGTCCTACAATGAGCAGTTCTTC
NA	TRBJ1-4	NA	TRBV12-3/TRBV12-4	CASRQNTNEKLFF	TGTGCCAGCAGACAGAATACTAATGAAAAACTGTTTTTT
NA	TRBJ2-2	NA	TRBV7-8	CASSGVGIYTGELFF	TGTGCCAGCAGCGGTGTGGGGATCTACACCGGGGAGCTGTTTTTT
NA	TRBJ2-1	NA	TRBV6-4	CASAEMGEQFF	TGTGCCAGCGCGGAGATGGGTGAGCAGTTCTTC
NA	TRBJ1-3	NA	TRBV2	CASRSAGNSGNTIYF	TGTGCCAGCAGGAGCGCGGGAAACTCTGGAAACACCATATATTTT
NA	TRBJ1-4	NA	TRBV11-2	CASTIRTATNEKLFF	TGTGCCAGCACCATCAGGACAGCAACTAATGAAAAACTGTTTTTT
few	TRBJ2-2	NA	TRBV29-1	CSVVRENTGELFF	TGCAGCGTTGTGAGAGAAAACACCGGGGAGCTGTTTTTT
NA	TRBJ1-3	NA	TRBV6-5	CASSYSTSGTGNTIYF	TGTGCCAGCAGTTACTCGACTTCGGGAACTGGAAACACCATATATTTT
NA	TRBJ2-7	NA	TRBV6-2/TRBV6-3	CASSPSISYEQYF	TGTGCCAGCAGCCCTTCAATCTCCTACGAGCAGTACTTC
NA	TRBJ1-2	NA	TRBV5-1	CASSLSPAVNYGYTF	TGCGCCAGCAGCTTGAGTCCGGCTGTTAACTATGGCTACACCTTC
few	TRBJ1-2	TRBD1	TRBV12-3/TRBV12-4	CASSQMGQGEYGYTF	TGTGCCAGCAGTCAAATGGGACAGGGGGAGTATGGCTACACCTTC
few	TRBJ1-1	TRBD1	TRBV12-5	CASKTRDRGTEAFF	TGTGCTAGCAAGACTCGGGACAGGGGTACTGAAGCTTTCTTT
NA	TRBJ2-7	NA	TRBV27	CASSWGQIYEQYF	TGTGCCAGCAGTTGGGGACAAATCTACGAGCAGTACTTC
few	TRBJ2-5	TRBD1	TRBV20-1	CSAENRGQRRYQETQYF	TGCAGTGCTGAGAACAGGGGCCAAAGACGGTACCAAGAGACCCAGTACTTC
many	TRBJ1-2	NA	TRBV5-6	CASSFGVYGYTF	TGTGCCAGCAGCTTTGGGGTCTATGGCTACACCTTC